The T cell receptor (beta chain) under discussion was sequenced for a study of shared clonotypes between healthy human individuals (TCRdb year 2020). In terms of the full investigation: A few men and two women, aged 18 to 49 years, made up the cohort. For each donor, three plates each were used for CD4 naive and CD4 memory, two plates were used for CD8 naive, and one plate was used for CD8 memory. The study deeply sequenced blood TCR repertoires of roughly five healthy adults to estimate repertoire size and the extent of clonotype sharing between individuals. To increase sequencing depth and limit assay-specific biases, different laboratories used diverse techniques to prepare libraries and sequence TCR repertoires. Per donor, leukapheresis produced somewhere between about 0.9 and 9 billion PBMCs. Results the study describes overall, beyond this receptor: The genetic and exposure-history diversity represented was limited by the small number of donors. Sampling was restricted to blood, and TCR repertoires in tissues likely differ from the TCR repertoires found in blood. Rarefaction of sorted-subset datasets indicated incomplete sequencing despite the large sequencing depth. Pairwise subsampling indicated that sequencing depth was expected to affect the degree of clonotype sharing among donors. Naive subsets generally had larger estimated clonotype richness than memory subsets. Roughly 5% of naive CD4, 3.5% of naive CD8, about 2.5% of memory CD4, and about 0.4% of memory CD8 clonotypes were shared across several donors. Clonotypes shared by all four sorted-subset donors showed higher generation probabilities than non-shared clonotypes.

CDR1 and CDR2 are read off the germline V gene as SGHNT and YENEEA. The CDR3 contains 12 residues, cysteine and phenylalanine counted. The retained sequence is limited to the CDR3, 36 bases, with the frame set at the first base. Trimming costs V 3 bases and J 3 bases, and their ends lie 6 bases apart. CD8 naive samples were obtained by positive selection for CCR7 among CD45RO-negative cells, yielding a CD45RA+CCR7+ population from which TemRA cells were excluded. The donors were healthy, HIV-negative adults with no recently reported acute infections or vaccinations. Every donor was a Caucasian adult living in Nashville, Tennessee, USA. Blood was obtained by leukapheresis, after which PBMCs were separated by Ficoll-Histopaque density gradient centrifugation and cryopreserved in liquid nitrogen vapor phase. Purity and quantity of every magnetically sorted T cell population were checked by analytical flow cytometry. Genomic DNA was isolated from each sorted fraction and quantified by UV absorbance on a Nanodrop 2000c.

About this clone: Its antigen is currently not known. Qualities for individual bases were not recorded, and no much larger clone is one base off.

Using the deep immunoSEQ assay, TCR CDR3 regions were amplified from genomic DNA by multiplex PCR. For each cell subset, the extracted genomic DNA was distributed evenly across all wells of several immunoSEQ 96-well plates, and each plate served as one replicate. Each replicate PCR for sorted subsets received about 210 ng genomic DNA, equal to roughly 33,000 T cell genomes. Purified libraries were measured with a Qubit 3.0 fluorometer, size-checked on a Bioanalyzer 2100, and measured again with the KAPA Library Quantification kit. Every immunoSEQ 96-well plate was sequenced on a separate single-read 150-cycle Illumina NextSeq 550 flow cell. As for the original processing: Because the immunoSEQ output included only junctional sequences and no quality scores, the filtering could not be the same as the filtering used for full-length reads. To assign V/J genes and CDR3, sequences were annotated against IMGT germline references using PyIR, a Python wrapper for IgBLAST v1.9. Reads with weak V/J assignments (E-value above 1e-6), missing CDR3, stop codons, out-of-frame junctions, or ambiguous translated residues were removed. V3J clonotypes were defined as sequences sharing the same inferred V gene, J gene, and CDR3 amino acid sequence. Percentage overlap between repertoires was calculated by dividing the number of shared unique clonotypes by the size of the smaller repertoire. Three approaches were used to assess repertoire richness: RTK rarefaction, the Chao1 estimator, and Recon v2.1 estimates of unobserved clonotypes. Generation probabilities for all TCRbeta clonotypes obtained by the gDNA method from a few donors were computed using OLGA. TCRdb stores this immuneACCESS table with in-frame sequences only. Part of the clones is absent; in the studies checked, under half of the shortfall reflects unresolved V genes, and no reason is known for the rest. V, J and clone size are taken as reported in that table, and D and trimming were inferred from the DNA itself. The sample profile shows 760,000 or so clones; just over 95% of them were found once. Of the sample, about 0.21% is held by the ten largest clones.

The chain couples TRBV11-3 to TRBJ2-7; no D gene call is confident. The clonotype was recovered from a young man in good health. The sequenced sample was naive CD8+ T cells sorted from blood. The sample's cell subset or site label, in plain terms: CD45RA+CCR7+. The CDR3 protein is CASSLPGYEQYF. The sequence in DNA is TGTGCCAGCAGCTTGCCAGGCTACGAGCAGTACTTC.